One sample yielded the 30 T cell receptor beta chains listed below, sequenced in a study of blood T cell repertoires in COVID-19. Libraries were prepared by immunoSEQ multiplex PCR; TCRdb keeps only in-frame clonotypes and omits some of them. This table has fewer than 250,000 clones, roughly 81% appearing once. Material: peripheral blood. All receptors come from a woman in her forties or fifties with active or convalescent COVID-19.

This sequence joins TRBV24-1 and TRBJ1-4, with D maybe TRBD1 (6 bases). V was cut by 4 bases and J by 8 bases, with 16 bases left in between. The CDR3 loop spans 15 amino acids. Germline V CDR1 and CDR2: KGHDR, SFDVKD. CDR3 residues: CATSEIRGGEEKLFF. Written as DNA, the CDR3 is TGTGCCACCAGTGAAATCAGGGGAGGGGAGGAAAAACTGTTTTTT.

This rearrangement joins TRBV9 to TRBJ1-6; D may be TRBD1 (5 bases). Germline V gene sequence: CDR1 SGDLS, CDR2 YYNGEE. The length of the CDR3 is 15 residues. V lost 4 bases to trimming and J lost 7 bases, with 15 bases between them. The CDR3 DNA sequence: TGTGCCAGCAGCCCCGGTTGGGGGGAAAATTCACCCCTCCACTTT. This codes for CASSPGWGENSPLHF.

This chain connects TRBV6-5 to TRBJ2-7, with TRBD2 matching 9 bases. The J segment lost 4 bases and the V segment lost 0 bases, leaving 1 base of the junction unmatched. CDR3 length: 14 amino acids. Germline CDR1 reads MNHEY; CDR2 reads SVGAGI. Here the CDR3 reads CASSYSREGYEQYF. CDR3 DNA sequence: TGTGCCAGCAGTTACTCGCGGGAGGGGTACGAGCAGTACTTC.

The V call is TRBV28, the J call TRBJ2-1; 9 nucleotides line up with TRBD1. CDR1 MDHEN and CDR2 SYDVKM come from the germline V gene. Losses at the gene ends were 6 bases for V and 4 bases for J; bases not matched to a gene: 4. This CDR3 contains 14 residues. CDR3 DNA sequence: TGTGCCAGCAGGGGACAGGGTGATTACAATGAGCAGTTCTTC. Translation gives CASRGQGDYNEQFF.

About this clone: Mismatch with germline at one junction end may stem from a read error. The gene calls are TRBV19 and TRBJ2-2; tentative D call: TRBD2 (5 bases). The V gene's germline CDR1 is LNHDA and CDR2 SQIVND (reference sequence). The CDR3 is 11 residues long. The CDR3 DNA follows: TGTGCCAGTAAAGAATTTGGACTGCTGAATTTT. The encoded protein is CASKEFGLLNF.

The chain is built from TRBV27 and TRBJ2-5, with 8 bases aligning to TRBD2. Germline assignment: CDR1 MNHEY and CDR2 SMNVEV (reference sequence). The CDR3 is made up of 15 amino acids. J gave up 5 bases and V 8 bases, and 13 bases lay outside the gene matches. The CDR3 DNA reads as TGTGCCAGCCGACGGGGAGCGGGAGTCGCGGAGACCCAGTACTTC. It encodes CASRRGAGVAETQYF.

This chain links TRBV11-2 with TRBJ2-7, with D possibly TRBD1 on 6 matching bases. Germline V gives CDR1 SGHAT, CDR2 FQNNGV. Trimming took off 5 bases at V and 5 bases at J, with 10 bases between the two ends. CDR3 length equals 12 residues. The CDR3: CASSRNRDEQYV. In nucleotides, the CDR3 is TGTGCCAGCAGCCGAAACAGGGACGAGCAGTACGTC.

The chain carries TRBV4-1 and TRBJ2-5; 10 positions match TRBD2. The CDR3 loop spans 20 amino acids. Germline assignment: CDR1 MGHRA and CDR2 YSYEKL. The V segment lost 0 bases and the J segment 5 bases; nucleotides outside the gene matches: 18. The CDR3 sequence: CASSQEPRGTSGKVRETQYF. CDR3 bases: TGCGCCAGCAGCCAAGAACCAAGGGGAACTAGCGGGAAGGTTAGGGAGACCCAGTACTTC.

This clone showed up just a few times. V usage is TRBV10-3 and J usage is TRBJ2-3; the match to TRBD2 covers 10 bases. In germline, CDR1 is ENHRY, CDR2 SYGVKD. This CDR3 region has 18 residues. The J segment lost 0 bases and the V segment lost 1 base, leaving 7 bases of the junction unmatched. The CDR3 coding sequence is TGTGCCATCAGTGAGTTGAGCGGGAGGGCCTCGAGCACAGATACGCAGTATTTT. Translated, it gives CAISELSGRASSTDTQYF.

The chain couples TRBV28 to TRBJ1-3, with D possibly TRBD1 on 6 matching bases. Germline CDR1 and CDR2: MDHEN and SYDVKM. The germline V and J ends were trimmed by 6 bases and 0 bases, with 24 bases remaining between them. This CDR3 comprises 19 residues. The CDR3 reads CASSLDGFDRSYSGNTIYF. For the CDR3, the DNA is TGTGCCAGCAGCCTAGATGGGTTCGACAGGTCCTACTCTGGAAACACCATATATTTT.

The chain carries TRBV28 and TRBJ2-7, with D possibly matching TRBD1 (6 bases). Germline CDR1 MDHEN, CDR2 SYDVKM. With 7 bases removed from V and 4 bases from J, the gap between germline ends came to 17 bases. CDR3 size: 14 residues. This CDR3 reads CASTEDRPTYEQYF. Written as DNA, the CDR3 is TGTGCCAGCACCGAGGACAGACCTACGTACGAGCAGTACTTC.

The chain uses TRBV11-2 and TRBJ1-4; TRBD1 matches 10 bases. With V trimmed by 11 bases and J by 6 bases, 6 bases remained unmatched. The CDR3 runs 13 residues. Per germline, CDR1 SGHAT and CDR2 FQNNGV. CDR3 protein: CAGGGTGDEKLFF. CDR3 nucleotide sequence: TGTGCCGGCGGGGGGACAGGGGATGAAAAACTGTTTTTT. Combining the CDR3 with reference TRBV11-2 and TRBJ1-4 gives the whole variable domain EAGVAQSPRYKIIEKRQSVAFWCNPISGHATLYWYQQILGQGPKLLIQFQNNGVVDDSQLPKDRFSAERLKGVDSTLKIQPAKLEDSAVYLCAGGGTGDEKLFFGSGTQLSVL.

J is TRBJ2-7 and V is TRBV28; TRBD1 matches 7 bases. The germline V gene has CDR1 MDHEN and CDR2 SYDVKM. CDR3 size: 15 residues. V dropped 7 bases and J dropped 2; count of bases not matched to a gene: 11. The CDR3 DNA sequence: TGTGCCAGCACTCCCAGGGGGACAGTTACCTACGAGCAGTACTTC. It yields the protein CASTPRGTVTYEQYF.

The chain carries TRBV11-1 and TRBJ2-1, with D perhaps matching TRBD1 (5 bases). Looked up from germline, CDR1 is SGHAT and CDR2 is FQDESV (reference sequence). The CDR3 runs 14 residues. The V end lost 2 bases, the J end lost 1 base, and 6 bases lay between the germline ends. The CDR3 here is CASSLQGSYNEQFF. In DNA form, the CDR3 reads TGTGCCAGCAGCTTACAGGGTTCCTACAATGAGCAGTTCTTC.

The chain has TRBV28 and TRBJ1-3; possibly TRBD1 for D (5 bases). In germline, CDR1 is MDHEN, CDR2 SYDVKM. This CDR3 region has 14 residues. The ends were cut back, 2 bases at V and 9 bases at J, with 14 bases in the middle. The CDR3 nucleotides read TGTGCCAGCAGTTTAGGGCAGGGTCCATCCACCATATATTTT. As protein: CASSLGQGPSTIYF.

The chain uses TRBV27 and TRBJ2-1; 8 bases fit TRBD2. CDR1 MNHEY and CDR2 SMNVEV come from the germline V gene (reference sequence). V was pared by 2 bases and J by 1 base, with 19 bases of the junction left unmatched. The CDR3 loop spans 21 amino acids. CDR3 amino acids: CASSLPPASGWRSGSYNEQFF. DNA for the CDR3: TGTGCCAGCAGTTTACCCCCCGCTAGCGGGTGGAGGTCGGGATCCTACAATGAGCAGTTCTTC.

The CDR3 coding sequence is TGTGCCAGCAGTTTGGGGCTGGATGGGCTCCAAGAGACCCAGTACTTC. Amino acid sequence: CASSLGLDGLQETQYF. The chain combines TRBV6-5 with TRBJ2-5; D may be TRBD1 (5 bases). The CDR3 is made up of 16 amino acids. Per germline, CDR1 MNHEY and CDR2 SVGAGI. Trimming removed 4 bases from V and 1 base from J, with 16 bases in between.

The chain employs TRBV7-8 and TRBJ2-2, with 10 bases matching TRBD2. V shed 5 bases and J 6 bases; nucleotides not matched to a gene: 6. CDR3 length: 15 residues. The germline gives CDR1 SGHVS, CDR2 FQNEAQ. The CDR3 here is CASSPRAGGSGELFF. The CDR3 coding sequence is TGTGCCAGCAGCCCCCGAGCGGGGGGGTCCGGGGAGCTGTTTTTT.

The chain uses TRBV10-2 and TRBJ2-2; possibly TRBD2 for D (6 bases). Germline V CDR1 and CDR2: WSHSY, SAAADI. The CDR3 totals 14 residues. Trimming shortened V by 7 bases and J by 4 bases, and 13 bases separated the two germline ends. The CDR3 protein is CASMEGVITGELFF. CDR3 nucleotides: TGCGCCAGCATGGAGGGAGTCATCACCGGGGAGCTGTTTTTT.

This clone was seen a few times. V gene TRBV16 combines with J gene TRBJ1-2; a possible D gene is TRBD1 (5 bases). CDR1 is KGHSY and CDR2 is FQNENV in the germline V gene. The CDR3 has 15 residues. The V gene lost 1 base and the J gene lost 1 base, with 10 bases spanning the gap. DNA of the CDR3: TGTGCCAGCAGCCAATACGGGGACTATAACTATGGCTACACCTTC. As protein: CASSQYGDYNYGYTF. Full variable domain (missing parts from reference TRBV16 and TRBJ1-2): GEEVAQTPKHLVRGEGQKAKLYCAPIKGHSYVFWYQQVLKNEFKFLISFQNENVFDETGMPKERFSAKCLPNSPCSLEIQATKLEDSAVYFCASSQYGDYNYGYTFGSGTRLTVV.

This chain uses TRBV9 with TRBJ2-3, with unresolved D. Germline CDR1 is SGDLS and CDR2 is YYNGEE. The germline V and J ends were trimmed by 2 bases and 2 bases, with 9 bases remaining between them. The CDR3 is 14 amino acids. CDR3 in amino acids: CASSVNFLTDTQYF. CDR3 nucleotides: TGTGCCAGCAGCGTCAACTTCCTCACAGATACGCAGTATTTT. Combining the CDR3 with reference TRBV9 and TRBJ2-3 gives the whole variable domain DSGVTQTPKHLITATGQRVTLRCSPRSGDLSVYWYQQSLDQGLQFLIQYYNGEERAKGNILERFSAQQFPDLHSELNLSSLELGDSALYFCASSVNFLTDTQYFGPGTRLTVL.

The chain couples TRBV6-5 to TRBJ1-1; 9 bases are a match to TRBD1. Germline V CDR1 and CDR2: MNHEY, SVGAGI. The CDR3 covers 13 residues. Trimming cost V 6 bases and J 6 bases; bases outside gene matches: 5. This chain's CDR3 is CASRGTGRAEAFF. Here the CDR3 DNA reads TGTGCCAGCAGAGGGACAGGGCGAGCTGAAGCTTTCTTT.

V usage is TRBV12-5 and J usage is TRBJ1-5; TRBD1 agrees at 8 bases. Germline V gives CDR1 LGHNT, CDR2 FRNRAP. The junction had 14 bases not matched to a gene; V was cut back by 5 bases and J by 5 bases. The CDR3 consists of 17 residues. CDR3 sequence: CASGTGGGLPFDQPQHF. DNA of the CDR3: TGTGCTAGTGGTACAGGGGGTGGTCTCCCCTTCGATCAGCCCCAGCATTTT.

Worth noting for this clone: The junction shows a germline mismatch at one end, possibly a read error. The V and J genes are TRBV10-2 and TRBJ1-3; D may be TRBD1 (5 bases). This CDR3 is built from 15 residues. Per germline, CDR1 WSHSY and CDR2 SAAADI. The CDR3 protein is CATSRGDLSGNTIYF. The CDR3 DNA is TGCGCCACCAGTCGGGGGGACCTTTCTGGAAACACCATATATTTT.

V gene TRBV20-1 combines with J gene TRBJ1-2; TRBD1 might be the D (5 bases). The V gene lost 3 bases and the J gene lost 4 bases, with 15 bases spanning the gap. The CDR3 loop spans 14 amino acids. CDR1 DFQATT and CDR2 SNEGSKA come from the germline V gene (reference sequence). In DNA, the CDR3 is TGCAGTGCTAGTTTGGGGCGGGGTGGCTATGGCTACACCTTC. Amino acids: CSASLGRGGYGYTF.

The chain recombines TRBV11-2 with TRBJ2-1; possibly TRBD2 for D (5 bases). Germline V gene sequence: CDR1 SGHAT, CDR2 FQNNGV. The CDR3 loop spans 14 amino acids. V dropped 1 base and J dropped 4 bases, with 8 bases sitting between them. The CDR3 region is CASSLARTYNEQFF. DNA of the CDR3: TGTGCCAGCAGCTTAGCTCGGACTTACAATGAGCAGTTCTTC.

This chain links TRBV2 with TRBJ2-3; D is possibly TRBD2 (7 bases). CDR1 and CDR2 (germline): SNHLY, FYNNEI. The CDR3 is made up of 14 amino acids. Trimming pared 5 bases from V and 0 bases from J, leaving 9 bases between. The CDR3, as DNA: TGTGCCAGCAGTCCGGGGGGCAGCACAGATACGCAGTATTTT. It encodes CASSPGGSTDTQYF.

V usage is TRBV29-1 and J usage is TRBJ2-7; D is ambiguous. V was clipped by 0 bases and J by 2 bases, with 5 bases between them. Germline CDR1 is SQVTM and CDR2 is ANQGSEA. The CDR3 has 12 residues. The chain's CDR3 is CSVEDTAYEQYF. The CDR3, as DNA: TGCAGCGTTGAAGACACAGCCTACGAGCAGTACTTC.

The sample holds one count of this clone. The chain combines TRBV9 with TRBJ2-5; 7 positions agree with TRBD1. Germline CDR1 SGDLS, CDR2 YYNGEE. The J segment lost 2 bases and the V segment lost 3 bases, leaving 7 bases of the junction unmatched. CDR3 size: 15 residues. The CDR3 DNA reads TGTGCCAGCAGCGAATCCGGGACAGAACAAGAGACCCAGTACTTC. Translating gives CASSESGTEQETQYF.

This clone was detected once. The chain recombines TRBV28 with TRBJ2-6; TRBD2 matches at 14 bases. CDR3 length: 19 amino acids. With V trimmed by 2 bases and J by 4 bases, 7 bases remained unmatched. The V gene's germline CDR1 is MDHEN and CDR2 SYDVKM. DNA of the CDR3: TGTGCCAGCAGTTTACACCGGGGACTAGCGGGAGCCGGGGCCAACGTCCTGACTTTC. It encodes CASSLHRGLAGAGANVLTF.